The sequence of this T cell receptor (beta chain) was determined in a study of control samples from healthy donors and cancer patients. The table came from immunoSEQ multiplex PCR; TCRdb's copy has only in-frame clones and leaves some out. Of about 65,000 clones detected, 90% appear once; the ten largest clones hold around 1.3%. Germline values: CDR1 SGHRS, CDR2 YFSETQ. Unmatched junction bases numbered 13, after V lost 0 bases and J lost 7 bases. The CDR3 loop spans 18 amino acids. The receptor's source is a woman in her 50s with colorectal cancer. The chain couples TRBV5-1 to TRBJ2-2, with 9 bases lining up with TRBD2. Sequencing input: PBMCs. The CDR3 region has the DNA TGCGCCAGCAGCTTGGATAGTAGCGGGAGAAGGGCTGGCGGGGAGCTGTTTTTT. Its translation is CASSLDSSGRRAGGELFF. Full variable domain (outside the CDR3, taken from reference TRBV5-1 and TRBJ2-2): KAGVTQTPRYLIKTRGQQVTLSCSPISGHRSVSWYQQTPGQGLQFLFEYFSETQRNKGNFPGRFSGRQFSNSRSEMNVSTLELGDSALYLCASSLDSSGRRAGGELFFGEGSRLTVL.